Listed below are T cell receptor beta chains from one sample, sequenced in a study of shared clonotypes between healthy human individuals. Generated by immunoSEQ multiplex PCR, the TCRdb table keeps only in-frame clones and is missing some. Of about 460,000 clones listed, approximately 77% were seen once; the top ten hold 12%. Sequenced material: PBMCs. These receptors all stem from a woman aged 40 to 55 in good health. Some clones in this sample may be carry-over from other donors' samples. CDR3s include the opening cysteine and the closing phenylalanine or tryptophan. D genes are given only for firm matches. Not all rows give a size; the values are once, few, many and, for expanded clones, a class.

d_call	cdr3_length	j_call	clone_size	v_call	cdr3_nt	cdr3_aa
.	10	TRBJ2-7	.	TRBV5-1	TGCGCCAGCAGGGGCAACGAGCAGTACTTC	CASRGNEQYF
TRBD2	13	TRBJ2-5	once	TRBV18	TGTGCCAGCTCGTGGACTAGGGAAGAGACCCAGTACTTC	CASSWTREETQYF
.	17	TRBJ2-3	.	TRBV7-9	TGTGCCAGCAGCTTAAGGGTTCTCCTAATTGGCACAGATACGCAGTATTTT	CASSLRVLLIGTDTQYF
.	13	TRBJ1-1	.	TRBV28	TGTGCCAGCAGTTTATTGTATTCGGCTGAAGCTTTCTTT	CASSLLYSAEAFF
.	12	TRBJ1-1	.	TRBV29-1	TGCAGCGTTGATAAGGAGAACACTGAAGCTTTCTTT	CSVDKENTEAFF
TRBD2	15	TRBJ2-7	few	TRBV5-5	TGTGCCAGCAGCTCCACGACTAGCGGGAGCTACGAGCAGTACTTC	CASSSTTSGSYEQYF
TRBD2	16	TRBJ2-2	.	TRBV15	TGTGCCACCAGCGGAATAGCGGGAGGGCCCGGCGGGGAGCTGTTTTTT	CATSGIAGGPGGELFF
.	14	TRBJ2-7	.	TRBV7-9	TGTGCCAGCTCTCCCTTGGGGCGAAACTACGAGCAGTACTTC	CASSPLGRNYEQYF
.	14	TRBJ1-2	.	TRBV11-2	TGTGCCAGCAGCTTAGATCGAGCAGGGGATGGCTACACCTTC	CASSLDRAGDGYTF
.	14	TRBJ2-7	.	TRBV28	TGTGCCAGCAGGCCGGACTCCACGCCCTACGAGCAGTACTTC	CASRPDSTPYEQYF
.	14	TRBJ2-4	.	TRBV27	TGTGCCAGCAGTGGGGCCCTAGCCAAAAACATTCAGTACTTC	CASSGALAKNIQYF
TRBD2	15	TRBJ2-7	.	TRBV11-2	TGTGCCAGCAGCTTACGGGAGGGGGGCTCCTACGAGCAGTACTTC	CASSLREGGSYEQYF
TRBD1	16	TRBJ1-4	.	TRBV13	TGTGCCAGCAGCTTCCGACAGGGTTGGACGGGTGAAAAACTGTTTTTT	CASSFRQGWTGEKLFF
.	14	TRBJ2-1	.	TRBV18	TGTGCCAGCTCACCAACGGGTTCTAACTCTGAGCAGTTCTTC	CASSPTGSNSEQFF
TRBD2	16	TRBJ2-1	few	TRBV7-7	TGTGCTAGCAGCTTATCTACTGGCGGGAGTAGGAATGAGCAGTTCTTC	CASSLSTGGSRNEQFF
TRBD1	16	TRBJ2-1	.	TRBV4-3	TGCGCCAGCAGCCCCCACACAGGGGGCTCCTACAATGAGCAGTTCTTC	CASSPHTGGSYNEQFF
.	13	TRBJ2-1	.	TRBV30	TGTGCCTTGGAGATTAGCTCCTACAATGAGCAGTTCTTC	CALEISSYNEQFF
.	12	TRBJ1-2	.	TRBV29-1	TGCAGCGCCGCGGTCGGTTACTATGGCTACACCTTC	CSAAVGYYGYTF
TRBD2	16	TRBJ2-5	.	TRBV5-4	TGTGCCAGCAGCTTGGGACTAGCGGGTCCCCAAGAGACCCAGTACTTC	CASSLGLAGPQETQYF
TRBD1	14	TRBJ2-7	many	TRBV7-8	TGTGCCAGCAGCTTCGGACAGGGAAGGTACGAGCAGTACTTC	CASSFGQGRYEQYF
.	13	TRBJ2-5	.	TRBV9	TGTGCCAGCAGCGTAGGGAGGGGGGAGACCCAGTACTTC	CASSVGRGETQYF
.	16	TRBJ1-4	few	TRBV7-9	TGTGCCAGCAGCCCCAAGATAGGACGGATTAATGAAAAACTGTTTTTT	CASSPKIGRINEKLFF
.	16	TRBJ2-7	once	TRBV15	TGTGCCACCAGCAGAGTACGGTGGCAGGCCGACTACGAGCAGTACTTC	CATSRVRWQADYEQYF
.	15	TRBJ2-1	.	TRBV5-8	TGTGCCAGCAGCCCGTGGAATCGGGAGAAGGGTGAGCAGTTCTTC	CASSPWNREKGEQFF
TRBD2	15	TRBJ2-1	.	TRBV5-4	TGTGCCAGCAGCCTCTCCGGGACTAGCGTTAGTGTTGTACTCTTC	CASSLSGTSVSVVLF
.	14	TRBJ2-5	once	TRBV2	TGTGCCAGCAGTGGTGTAGCGGCACAAGAGACCCAGTACTTC	CASSGVAAQETQYF
.	14	TRBJ1-4	once	TRBV7-9	TGTGCCAGCAGCCCGAGGACAGATAATGAAAAACTGTTTTTT	CASSPRTDNEKLFF
.	11	TRBJ2-3	.	TRBV11-2	TGTGCCAGCGGGAGAACAGATACGCAGTATTTT	CASGRTDTQYF
TRBD1	15	TRBJ1-2	.	TRBV9	TGTGCCAGCAGCGTAGGGGACAGTACTGCCTATGGCTACACCTTC	CASSVGDSTAYGYTF
TRBD2	14	TRBJ2-7	.	TRBV6-6	TGTGCCAGCAGTTATCGGCGGGAGGTCAACGAGCAGTACTTC	CASSYRREVNEQYF
.	11	TRBJ1-2	.	TRBV20-1	TGCAGTGCTAGAGGGGCCCTTGGCTACACCTTC	CSARGALGYTF
.	13	TRBJ1-1	many	TRBV11-3	TGTGCCAGCAGCGAGACCCACGGGAGTGAAGCTTTCTTT	CASSETHGSEAFF
.	14	TRBJ1-5	once	TRBV7-9	TGTGCCAGCAGCTTGTCTTGGGGGAATCAGCCCCAGCATTTT	CASSLSWGNQPQHF
.	17	TRBJ2-7	.	TRBV9	TGTGCCAGCAGCGTAGTCCCCTCCTTGACCCTCCCCCACGAGCAGTACTTC	CASSVVPSLTLPHEQYF
.	16	TRBJ2-6	.	TRBV5-1	TGCGCCAGCAGGAGGGGGGACAGCTCTGGGGCCAACGTCCTGACTTTC	CASRRGDSSGANVLTF
TRBD1	12	TRBJ1-2	.	TRBV29-1	TGCAGCGCTTTAGAGGGGGCGGCTGGCTACACCTTC	CSALEGAAGYTF
.	13	TRBJ2-3	.	TRBV18	TGTGCCAGCTCACCATCGTCCTCAGATACGCAGTATTTT	CASSPSSSDTQYF
.	15	TRBJ1-5	once	TRBV9	TGTGCCAGCAGCGTAGACCCTACGTGGGATCAGCCCCAGCATTTT	CASSVDPTWDQPQHF
TRBD1	14	TRBJ2-7	.	TRBV5-1	TGCGCCAGCAGCTCCCGGGACAGGGCTTACGAGCAGTACTTC	CASSSRDRAYEQYF
.	15	TRBJ1-1	once	TRBV5-4	TGTGCCAGCAGCTTGCCAGGAAGATTGAACACTGAAGCTTTCTTT	CASSLPGRLNTEAFF
.	14	TRBJ1-3	once	TRBV15	TGTGCCACCAAGACCAGGGTAGCTGGAAACACCATATATTTT	CATKTRVAGNTIYF